The 10 T cell receptor beta chains given below trace back to one sample, sequenced in a study of T cells in Graves' hyperthyroidism and ophthalmopathy. There were TCR beta CDR3 regions amplified from RNA transcripts. HTBI primers drove first-round RT-PCR of the TCR CDR3. TCRdb independently ran MiXCR on the multiplex PCR reads; one entry per CDR3 protein. This sample has hundreds of thousands of distinct CDR3 sequences; 20% occur once, and the top ten carry roughly 47%. Material: blood. These receptors all come from a man in his forties or fifties with Graves' ophthalmopathy.

The genes are TRBV4-3 and TRBJ2-6; TRBD1 matches at 8 bases. V lost 1 base, J lost 0 bases, and 5 bases stayed unmatched. CDR1 and CDR2 from the germline V gene are LGHNA and YSLEER. The CDR3 consists of 18 residues. Written as DNA, the CDR3 is TGCGCCAGCAGCCAAGCCCCACAGGGGGGCTCTGGGGCCAACGTCCTGACTTTC. Protein: CASSQAPQGGSGANVLTF.

This clonotype was counted ten times or more. The chain uses TRBV19 and TRBJ1-5, with TRBD1 matching 8 bases. Germline V gene sequence: CDR1 LNHDA, CDR2 SQIVND (reference sequence). J lost 5 bases, V lost 4 bases, and 4 bases had no gene match. CDR3 size: 14 residues. This CDR3 reads CASSTRQGYQPQHF. As DNA, the CDR3 is TGTGCCAGTAGTACGAGACAGGGGTATCAGCCCCAGCATTTT. The full variable domain, with the rest looked up from reference TRBV19 and TRBJ1-5, is DGGITQSPKYLFRKEGQNVTLSCEQNLNHDAMYWYRQDPGQGLRLIYYSQIVNDFQKGDIAEGYSVSREKKESFPLTVTSAQKNPTAFYLCASSTRQGYQPQHFGDGTRLSIL.

As to this clonotype: The CDR3 end shows no conserved phenylalanine or tryptophan, and so a read error is likely. This chain links TRBV6-1 with TRBJ2-7, with 10 bases matching TRBD2. The CDR3 covers 15 residues. The germline V gene encodes CDR1 MNHNS and CDR2 SASEGT. V shed 5 bases, J shed 0 bases, and the junction held 4 bases outside the gene matches. CDR3 DNA: TGTGCCAGCAGTCCGAGGACTAGCGGCTCCTACGAGCAGTACTCC. It specifies CASSPRTSGSYEQYS.

This chain links TRBV12-5 with TRBJ1-6; 7 bases fit TRBD1. The CDR3 spans 14 residues. The ends lost 5 bases at V and 8 bases at J; junction bases unmatched: 6. Germline assignment: CDR1 LGHNT and CDR2 FRNRAP. The CDR3 here is CASGQQGFDSPLHF. CDR3 nucleotides: TGTGCTAGTGGTCAACAGGGGTTCGATTCACCCCTCCACTTT.

As regards this clonotype: This may be a read error, as it is one base from a much larger clone. The V gene is TRBV29-1, the J gene TRBJ1-1; 7 nucleotides align to TRBD1. CDR3 length equals 15 residues. V trimming: 4 bases; J trimming: 4 bases; junction bases outside the gene matches: 12. The germline CDR1 and CDR2 sequences are SQVTM and ANQGSEA. The CDR3 nucleotides read TGCAGCGTTGGAGTGGGACAGACAAAGGGCACTGAAGCTTTCTTT. Protein product: CSVGVGQTKGTEAFF.

This clonotype was detected ten times or more. The gene calls are TRBV10-3 and TRBJ2-5; tentatively, D is TRBD2 (5 bases). Germline lookup yields CDR1 ENHRY and CDR2 SYGVKD. The CDR3 runs to 16 residues. V lost 0 bases to trimming and J lost 1 base, with 12 bases between them. CDR3 nucleotide sequence: TGTGCCATCAGTGAGTCCGGGTCCGGGATCCAAGAGACCCAGTACTTC. It yields the protein CAISESGSGIQETQYF.

This clonotype has ten or more counts. The chain recombines TRBV18 with TRBJ2-1; D may be TRBD1 or TRBD2 (6 bases each). The germline V gene has CDR1 KGHSH and CDR2 LQKENI. This CDR3 is built from 14 residues. Trimming cost V 3 bases and J 6 bases, with 12 bases left between them. The chain's CDR3 is CASSPKGGSNEQFF. As DNA, the CDR3 is TGTGCCAGCTCACCCAAAGGGGGGAGCAATGAGCAGTTCTTC.

This clonotype was counted at least ten times. The J gene is TRBJ1-1, the V gene TRBV7-8, with D uncertain. The CDR3 runs 15 residues. Trimming left V 1 base short and J 3 bases short, with 12 bases between. Germline lookup yields CDR1 SGHVS and CDR2 FQNEAQ. CDR3 DNA: TGTGCCAGCAGCTTAGGCCGGTCAAGGGACACTGAAGCTTTCTTT. It encodes CASSLGRSRDTEAFF. The full variable domain, rest sourced from reference TRBV7-8 and TRBJ1-1, is GAGVSQSPRYKVAKRGQDVALRCDPISGHVSLFWYQQALGQGPEFLTYFQNEAQLDKSGLPSDRFFAERPEGSVSTLKIQRTQQEDSAVYLCASSLGRSRDTEAFFGQGTRLTVV.

This clonotype has ten or more counts. J is TRBJ1-5 and V is TRBV12-3 or TRBV12-4, with 8 positions matching TRBD1. V trimming: 1 base; J trimming: 7 bases; junction bases outside the gene matches: 3. This CDR3 region has 14 residues. CDR3 sequence reads: CASSLGDRSQPQHF. The DNA of the CDR3 is TGTGCCAGCAGTTTAGGGGACAGGTCCCAGCCCCAGCATTTT.

This clonotype was seen repeatedly, ten times or more. This chain connects TRBV7-2 to TRBJ1-1; TRBD1 matches at 7 bases. The length of the CDR3 is 15 residues. Germline V gives CDR1 SGHTA, CDR2 FQGNSA. The V gene end was trimmed by 2 bases and the J gene end by 4 bases; junction bases not matched to a gene: 7. DNA of the CDR3: TGTGCCAGCAGCTTATTCCGGGGACAGAGCACTGAAGCTTTCTTT. Residues: CASSLFRGQSTEAFF. The full variable domain, rest sourced from reference TRBV7-2 and TRBJ1-1, is GAGVSQSPSNKVTEKGKDVELRCDPISGHTALYWYRQSLGQGLEFLIYFQGNSAPDKSGLPSDRFSAERTGGSVSTLTIQRTQQEDSAVYLCASSLFRGQSTEAFFGQGTRLTVV.